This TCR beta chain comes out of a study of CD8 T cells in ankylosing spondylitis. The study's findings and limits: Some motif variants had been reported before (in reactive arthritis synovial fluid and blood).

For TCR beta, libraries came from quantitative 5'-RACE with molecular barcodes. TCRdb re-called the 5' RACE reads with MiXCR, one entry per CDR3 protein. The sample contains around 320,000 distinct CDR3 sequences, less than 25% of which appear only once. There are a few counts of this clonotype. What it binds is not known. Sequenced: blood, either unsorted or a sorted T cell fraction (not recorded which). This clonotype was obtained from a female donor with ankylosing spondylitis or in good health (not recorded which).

The CDR3 DNA reads as TGTGCCAGCAGCTTAAATCAGGGGGCGTCACCCCTCCACTTT. This encodes CASSLNQGASPLHF. The V gene is TRBV7-2, the J gene TRBJ1-6; 8 positions match TRBD1. Germline V gives CDR1 SGHTA, CDR2 FQGNSA. V lost 2 bases, J lost 10 bases, and 4 bases stayed unmatched. This CDR3 comprises 14 residues. Together with reference TRBV7-2 and TRBJ1-6, the CDR3 gives the full variable domain: GAGVSQSPSNKVTEKGKDVELRCDPISGHTALYWYRQSLGQGLEFLIYFQGNSAPDKSGLPSDRFSAERTGGSVSTLTIQRTQQEDSAVYLCASSLNQGASPLHFGNGTRLTVT.